This T cell receptor (beta chain) stems from a study of shared clonotypes between healthy human individuals. Profiling relied on immunoSEQ multiplex PCR, and the TCRdb table lists in-frame clones only, not all of them. The sample has over a million clones; about 80% are singletons. V lost 3 bases to trimming and J lost 1 base; unmatched junction nucleotides: 7. Germline loops: CDR1 WNHNN, CDR2 SYGVQD (reference sequence). This CDR3 region has 16 residues. This chain links TRBV10-1 with TRBJ1-1, with 8 bases fitting TRBD1. The source material was memory CD4+ T cells sorted from blood. Specified subset: CD45RA-negative fraction. This TCR derives from a man between 18 and 29 years old in good health. DNA for the CDR3: TGCGCCAGCAGTGACGACAGGGGAAAGAGGAACACTGAAGCTTTCTTT. This sequence encodes CASSDDRGKRNTEAFF.